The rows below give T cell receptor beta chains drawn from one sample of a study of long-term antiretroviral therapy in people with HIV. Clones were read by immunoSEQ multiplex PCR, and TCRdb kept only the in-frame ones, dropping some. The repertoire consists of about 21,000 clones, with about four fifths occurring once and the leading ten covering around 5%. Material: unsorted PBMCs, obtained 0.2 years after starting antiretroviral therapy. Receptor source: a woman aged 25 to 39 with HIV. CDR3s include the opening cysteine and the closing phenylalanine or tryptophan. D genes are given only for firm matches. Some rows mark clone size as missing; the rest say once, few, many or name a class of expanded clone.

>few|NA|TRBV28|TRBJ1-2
TGTGCCAGCAGTCCGGGCCATAAGCACCACTACACCTTC
CASSPGHKHHYTF
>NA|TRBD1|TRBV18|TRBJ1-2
TGTGCCAGCTCAGAACCCGGGACAGGGGGTAAAGGCAGTTATGGCTACACCTTC
CASSEPGTGGKGSYGYTF
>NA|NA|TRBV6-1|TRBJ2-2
TGTGCCAGCAGTGAAGTTTACGCGAAGAACACCGGGGAGCTGTTTTTT
CASSEVYAKNTGELFF
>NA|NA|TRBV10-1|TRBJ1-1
TGCGGACGGGCGTACCCTCAGGGGACGGGGGAAGCTTTCTTT
CGRAYPQGTGEAFF
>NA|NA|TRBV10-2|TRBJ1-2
TGCGCCAGCAGTATCGGGGACAACTATGGCTACACCTTC
CASSIGDNYGYTF
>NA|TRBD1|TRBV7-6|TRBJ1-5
TGTGCCAGCAGCCCGGGACAGGGGGCGGATCAGCCCCAGCATTTT
CASSPGQGADQPQHF
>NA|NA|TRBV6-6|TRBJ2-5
TGTGCCAGCAGTTACGCGACAGACCAAAGAAGAGAGACCCAGTACTTC
CASSYATDQRRETQYF
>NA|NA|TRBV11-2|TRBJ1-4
TGTGCCAGCAGCTTAGAGGTTGTGGTCGCTGGAGAAAAACTGTTTTTT
CASSLEVVVAGEKLFF
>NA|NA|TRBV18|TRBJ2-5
TGTGCCAGCTCAAGGAGTAGGACAGAGACCCAGTACTTC
CASSRSRTETQYF
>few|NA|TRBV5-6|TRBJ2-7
TGTGCCAGCATTGGGTGGGACTCCTACGAGCAGTACTTC
CASIGWDSYEQYF
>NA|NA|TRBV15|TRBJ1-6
TGTGCCACCAGCAGAGAGCAGGGGACGTTTGATTCACCCCTCCACTTT
CATSREQGTFDSPLHF
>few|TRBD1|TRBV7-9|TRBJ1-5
TGTGCCAGCAGCTCTTCTACAGGGGCCTATCCAGACAATCAGCCCCAGCATTTT
CASSSSTGAYPDNQPQHF
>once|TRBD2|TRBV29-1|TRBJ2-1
TGCAGCGCCGGAAGACTAGCTTTATACAATGAGCAGTTCTTC
CSAGRLALYNEQFF
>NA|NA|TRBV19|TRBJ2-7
TGTGCCAGTAGTAACCTTGGGGGTTACGAGCAGTACTTC
CASSNLGGYEQYF
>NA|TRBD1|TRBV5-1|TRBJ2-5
TGCGCCAGCAGCTTGGGGACAGGGGGCTTGGGGGAGACCCAGTACTTC
CASSLGTGGLGETQYF
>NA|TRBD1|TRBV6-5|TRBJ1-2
TGTGCCAGCAGTTCCCCAGGGGGCTTTGGCTACACCTTC
CASSSPGGFGYTF
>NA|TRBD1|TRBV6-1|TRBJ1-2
TGTGCCAGCAGTGAAACGGACAGGGGCTACACCTTC
CASSETDRGYTF
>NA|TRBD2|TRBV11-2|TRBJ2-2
TGTGCCAGCAGCCTAATACACAGGACTAGCGGGGCTAACACCGGGGAGCTGTTTTTT
CASSLIHRTSGANTGELFF
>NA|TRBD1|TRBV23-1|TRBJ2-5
TGCGCCAGCAGTCGCCACAGGACAGGGGGCTTGAGTGAGACCCAGTACTTC
CASSRHRTGGLSETQYF
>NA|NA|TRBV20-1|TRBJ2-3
TGCAGTGCTCCCCTACCAGATACGCAGTATTTT
CSAPLPDTQYF
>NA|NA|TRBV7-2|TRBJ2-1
TGTGCCAGCAGCTTAGTTACGGTCTCCTACAATGAGCAGTTCTTC
CASSLVTVSYNEQFF
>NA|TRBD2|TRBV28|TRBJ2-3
TGTGCCAGCAGTTTACAAGGACTAGCGGAAGATACGCAGTATTTT
CASSLQGLAEDTQYF
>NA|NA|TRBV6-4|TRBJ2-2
TGTGCCAGCAGTGATCGAGGATTAGCCGGGGAGCTGTTTTTT
CASSDRGLAGELFF
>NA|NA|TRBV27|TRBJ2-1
TGTGCCAGCAGTTTATCGCCAGCATACAATGAGCAGTTCTTC
CASSLSPAYNEQFF